This T cell receptor beta chain was documented in a study of technical replicates of blood from several donors (dated by TCRdb to 2015 to 2018). Library construction relied on the immunoSEQ multiplex PCR assay. Entries here come from immuneACCESS through TCRdb and include only in-frame sequences with V and J called. Some clones fail to appear in such tables; in the studies checked, an unresolved V gene covers under half of the shortfall, and the cause of the remainder is unknown. This sample is represented by 80,000 to 95,000 clones; about 91% of them were singletons. Together, the top ten hold 0.27% of the sample. From its cysteine to its phenylalanine, the CDR3 spans 15 amino acids. The entry retains the CDR3 DNA only, 45 bases that are in frame from base 1. V loses 2 bases at its end and J loses 6 bases; junction bases beyond the gene matches: 3. Via the germline V gene (reference sequence), CDR1 is SEHNR and CDR2 FQNEAQ.

This clone has a single count. Its antigen target is currently unknown. Qualities for individual bases were not recorded, and no much larger clone is one base off. Sequences were obtained from T cells isolated from PBMCs. The TCR sequence derives from a human donor in good health. The chain couples TRBV7-9 to TRBJ2-3; 12 bases in the junction line up with TRBD2. The CDR3 corresponds to CASSLTSGRLDTQYF. The DNA sequence is given as TGTGCCAGCAGCTTAACTAGCGGGAGGTTGGATACGCAGTATTTT.